The next 14 T cell receptor beta chains were all read from a single sample in a study of T cell responses to AZD1222 COVID-19 vaccine. The method was immunoSEQ multiplex PCR; TCRdb's version includes in-frame clones alone and lacks a portion of them. The sample carries some 120,000 clones, over 75% recorded once. The sequencing used peripheral blood, collected on day 0 of AZD1222 vaccination. The receptor source for this set is an adult in good health.

The rearrangement joins TRBV2 to TRBJ1-5; D is undetermined. The CDR3 spans 14 residues. The germline CDR1 and CDR2 sequences are SNHLY and FYNNEI. V was clipped by 4 bases and J by 2 bases, with 9 bases between them. The CDR3 coding sequence is TGTGCCAGCAGTGTCGGGCAGGGCAATCAGCCCCAGCATTTT. Translated: CASSVGQGNQPQHF.

This sequence joins TRBV27 and TRBJ2-7, with a weak D call TRBD2 (5 bases). V was cut by 5 bases and J by 3 bases, with 8 bases left in between. The CDR3 sequence is 12 residues long. Germline-derived CDR1 and CDR2 are MNHEY and SMNVEV (reference sequence). CDR3 sequence reads: CASSHGLYEQYF. As DNA, the CDR3 is TGTGCCAGCAGTCACGGACTCTACGAGCAGTACTTC.

CDR3 loop: CASSVTYKQGREQFF. CDR3 DNA sequence: TGTGCCAGCAGCGTAACATACAAACAGGGACGTGAGCAGTTCTTC. V is TRBV5-8 and J is TRBJ2-1, with D perhaps matching TRBD1 (6 bases). CDR3 length: 15 amino acids. The germline V gene encodes CDR1 SGHTS and CDR2 YDEGEE. V was pared by 4 bases and J by 9 bases, with 20 bases between.

V usage is TRBV12-3 or TRBV12-4 and J usage is TRBJ2-7; D ambiguous. V was cut by 8 bases and J by 3 bases, with 8 bases left in between. CDR3 length: 11 residues. The CDR3 region has the DNA TGTGCCAGCGGGGAAGTCTACGAGCAGTACTTC. Its translation: CASGEVYEQYF.

The J gene is TRBJ1-4, the V gene TRBV5-1; 7 bases fit TRBD1. Germline CDR1 SGHRS, CDR2 YFSETQ. The CDR3 covers 18 residues. The V segment lost 3 bases and the J segment 2 bases; nucleotides outside the gene matches: 13. CDR3 in amino acids: CASSSRGQGGITNEKLFF. CDR3 sequence (DNA): TGCGCCAGCAGCTCAAGGGGGCAGGGCGGAATTACTAATGAAAAACTGTTTTTT.

The gene calls are TRBV19 and TRBJ1-5; possible D gene TRBD1, 6 bases. Trimming took off 4 bases at V and 4 bases at J, with 8 bases between the two ends. This CDR3 is built from 13 residues. CDR1 and CDR2 (germline): LNHDA, SQIVND (reference sequence). CDR3 DNA: TGTGCCAGTAGTAAGGGGGTGAATCAGCCCCAGCATTTT. The encoded protein is CASSKGVNQPQHF.

J is TRBJ1-5 and V is TRBV7-2; the D is unclear. The CDR3 is 14 amino acids. Trimming removed 1 base at V and 3 bases at J, with 7 bases between. In germline, CDR1 is SGHTA, CDR2 FQGNSA. DNA for the CDR3: TGTGCCAGCAGCTTAGGGCAGTTCAATCAGCCCCAGCATTTT. It is translated as CASSLGQFNQPQHF.

The V and J genes are TRBV10-3 and TRBJ2-2, with 7 bases matching TRBD1. The junction had 9 bases not matched to a gene; V was cut back by 0 bases and J by 2 bases. There are 18 residues in the CDR3. CDR1 and CDR2 from the germline V gene are ENHRY and SYGVKD. The CDR3 reads CAISESGPGTENTGELFF. DNA for the CDR3: TGTGCCATCAGTGAGTCCGGGCCCGGGACAGAAAACACCGGGGAGCTGTTTTTT.

The chain carries TRBV27 and TRBJ1-1, with a weak D call TRBD1 (6 bases). Germline loops: CDR1 MNHEY, CDR2 SMNVEV (reference sequence). V dropped 5 bases and J dropped 3 bases, with 16 bases sitting between them. This CDR3 has 15 amino acids. The CDR3 region has the DNA TGTGCCAGCAGTGCCGGGACCGAGGGGGACACTGAAGCTTTCTTT. Amino acid sequence: CASSAGTEGDTEAFF.

This rearrangement joins TRBV5-5 to TRBJ2-7; D tentatively fits TRBD1 or TRBD2 (7 bases each). The CDR3 length is 15 residues. CDR1 is SGHKS, CDR2 YYEKEE, per germline (reference sequence). The V end lost 0 bases, the J end lost 2 bases, and 12 bases lay between the germline ends. CDR3 DNA: TGTGCCAGCAGCTTGGATCCAGGGGGGGCCTACGAGCAGTACTTC. This codes for CASSLDPGGAYEQYF.

In this sample, this clone turned up once. The chain employs TRBV10-1 and TRBJ2-1; D assignment may be TRBD1 or TRBD2 (6 bases each). Germline CDR1 is WNHNN and CDR2 is SYGVQD (reference sequence). V lost 3 bases and J lost 0, with 15 bases in between. The CDR3 sequence is 17 residues long. The CDR3 nucleotides read TGCGCCAGCAGTGATGAGGCGGGACACTACTCCTACAATGAGCAGTTCTTC. Residues: CASSDEAGHYSYNEQFF.

The chain carries TRBV19 and TRBJ1-3; no reliable D call. The CDR3 spans 16 residues. Germline V gene sequence: CDR1 LNHDA, CDR2 SQIVND (reference sequence). V lost 0 bases and J 4 bases, leaving 13 bases between the germline ends. The CDR3 here is CASSIEAFTLGNTIYF. The CDR3 region has the DNA TGTGCCAGTAGTATAGAAGCGTTCACCCTAGGAAACACCATATATTTT.

This chain links TRBV27 with TRBJ2-3; 7 bases match TRBD2. This CDR3 is built from 16 residues. V lost 5 bases to trimming and J lost 3 bases; unmatched junction nucleotides: 11. Germline CDR1 and CDR2: MNHEY and SMNVEV (reference sequence). The CDR3 protein is CASSPSGGERTDTQYF. DNA for the CDR3: TGTGCCAGCAGTCCTAGTGGGGGGGAAAGGACAGATACGCAGTATTTT.

V gene TRBV10-3 combines with J gene TRBJ1-2; D may be TRBD1 (6 bases). The germline V and J ends were trimmed by 0 bases and 8 bases, with 10 bases remaining between them. The germline V gene has CDR1 ENHRY and CDR2 SYGVKD. The CDR3 totals 13 residues. The CDR3 DNA follows: TGTGCCATCAGTGAGTCTCCGACAGGCGGCTACACCTTC. Translation gives CAISESPTGGYTF.